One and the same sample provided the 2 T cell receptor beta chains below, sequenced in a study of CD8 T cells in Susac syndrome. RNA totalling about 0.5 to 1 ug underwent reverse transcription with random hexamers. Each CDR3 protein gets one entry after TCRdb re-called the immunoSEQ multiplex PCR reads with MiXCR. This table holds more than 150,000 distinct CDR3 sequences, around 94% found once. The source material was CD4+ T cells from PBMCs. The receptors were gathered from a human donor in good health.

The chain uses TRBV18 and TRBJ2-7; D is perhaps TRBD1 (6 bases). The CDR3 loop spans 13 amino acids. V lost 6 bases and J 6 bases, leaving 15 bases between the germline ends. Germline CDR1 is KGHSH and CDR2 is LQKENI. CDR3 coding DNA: TGTGCCAGCTCGGCTAGACAGGATATCGAGCAGTACTTC. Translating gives CASSARQDIEQYF.

The CDR3 is CSAIPPNNQPQHF. The CDR3 region has the DNA TGCAGTGCTATCCCTCCCAACAATCAGCCCCAGCATTTT. The gene calls are TRBV20-1 and TRBJ1-5; no firm D call. Germline CDR1 DFQATT, CDR2 SNEGSKA (reference sequence). The CDR3 is made up of 13 amino acids. Trimming shortened V by 4 bases and J by 3 bases, and 10 bases separated the two germline ends.